One sample yielded the 21 T cell receptor beta chains listed below, sequenced in a study of graft-versus-host responses after intestinal transplantation. Intraepithelial plus lamina propria lymphocytes were released by processing graft tissue. Repertoires were generated with immunoSEQ multiplex PCR, while TCRdb's copy carries only in-frame clones and drops some. The data contain 11,000 to 15,000 clones, roughly 82% of them singletons. The sample was ileum tissue, taken approximately 27 days after intestinal transplant. The receptors were sampled from a human patient who received an intestinal transplant, so some T cells may come from the graft donor.

The chain employs TRBV7-6 and TRBJ2-1; TRBD2 aligns across 13 bases. Germline V CDR1 and CDR2: SGHVS, FNYEAQ. The CDR3 length is 14 residues. The V gene end was trimmed by 5 bases and the J gene end by 9 bases; junction bases not matched to a gene: 4. CDR3 protein: CASSLTSGGTEQFF. The CDR3 nucleotides read TGTGCCAGCAGCCTGACTAGCGGGGGGACTGAGCAGTTCTTC. The whole variable domain, remainder taken from reference TRBV7-6 and TRBJ2-1, is GAGVSQSPRYKVTKRGQDVALRCDPISGHVSLYWYRQALGQGPEFLTYFNYEAQQDKSGLPNDRFSAERPEGSISTLTIQRTEQRDSAMYRCASSLTSGGTEQFFGPGTRLTVL.

This clone has just one count. The genes are TRBV7-9 and TRBJ2-1; D perhaps matches TRBD1 (6 bases). Trimming stripped 7 bases from V and 4 bases from J, with 17 bases between. Germline CDR1 SEHNR, CDR2 FQNEAQ (reference sequence). The CDR3 loop spans 15 amino acids. CDR3 nucleotide sequence: TGTGCCAGCACCAACGGGGCAGGGGATTACAATGAGCAGTTCTTC. This encodes CASTNGAGDYNEQFF.

Details on this clone: Distinct nucleotide sequences in the sample also encode this CDR3. The chain carries TRBV19 and TRBJ2-1; TRBD2 agrees at 12 bases. The ends lost 0 bases at V and 4 bases at J; junction bases unmatched: 4. This CDR3 has 17 residues. In germline, CDR1 is LNHDA, CDR2 SQIVND (reference sequence). The CDR3 loop reads CASSIDLAGGRYNEQFF. CDR3 bases: TGTGCCAGTAGTATAGACCTAGCGGGGGGGCGATACAATGAGCAGTTCTTC.

The rearrangement joins TRBV6-1 to TRBJ2-7; TRBD1 aligns across 7 bases. The J segment lost 2 bases and the V segment lost 5 bases, leaving 9 bases of the junction unmatched. Germline V gives CDR1 MNHNS, CDR2 SASEGT. CDR3 length: 15 residues. The CDR3 nucleotides read TGTGCCAGCAGTTCTACCCACACAGGGGCCTACGAGCAGTACGTC. Translated: CASSSTHTGAYEQYV.

The chain carries TRBV6-5 and TRBJ1-3; a weak D match, TRBD1 (5 bases). Per germline, CDR1 MNHEY and CDR2 SVGAGI. The V end lost 0 bases, the J end lost 14 bases, and 14 bases lay between the germline ends. The CDR3 extends over 13 amino acids. The CDR3 reads CASSYSPRQKLYF. CDR3 DNA: TGTGCCAGCAGTTACTCACCTAGACAGAAATTATATTTT.

In its sample, this clone was seen a few times. This chain uses TRBV19 with TRBJ1-3; 8 bases map to TRBD1. The CDR3 has 15 residues. J lost 0 bases, V lost 2 bases, and 0 bases had no gene match. From germline, CDR1 is LNHDA and CDR2 SQIVND (reference sequence). CDR3 DNA: TGTGCCAGTAGTATAACAGGGGGCTCTGGAAACACCATATATTTT. Translated, it gives CASSITGGSGNTIYF.

The chain recombines TRBV30 with TRBJ2-3, with D perhaps TRBD2 (7 bases). Trimming cost V 5 bases and J 2 bases, with 14 bases left between them. This CDR3 is 14 amino acids long. The germline CDR1 and CDR2 sequences are GTSNPN and SVGIG (reference sequence). The CDR3 DNA reads TGTGCCTGGGTACGGGGGGCCCCCACAGATACGCAGTATTTT. Protein: CAWVRGAPTDTQYF.

The chain combines TRBV19 with TRBJ1-1; weak D call: TRBD1 (5 bases). The CDR3 has 14 amino acids. Trimming removed 3 bases from V and 0 bases from J, with 8 bases in between. Germline CDR1 is LNHDA and CDR2 is SQIVND (reference sequence). This CDR3 reads CASSIGGMNTEAFF. The CDR3 coding sequence is TGTGCCAGTAGTATCGGGGGGATGAACACTGAAGCTTTCTTT.

This chain uses TRBV2 with TRBJ1-1; 10 nucleotides agree with TRBD1. V was clipped by 6 bases and J by 0 bases; unmatched bases: 13. Germline V gene lookup returns CDR1 SNHLY and CDR2 FYNNEI. The CDR3 extends over 18 amino acids. The CDR3: CASSLERDRGRMNTEAFF. In DNA, the CDR3 is TGTGCCAGCAGCCTGGAGAGGGACAGGGGCCGAATGAACACTGAAGCTTTCTTT.

This chain connects TRBV9 to TRBJ2-1; D is unclear. V gave up 0 bases and J gave up 9 bases, with 7 bases separating them. CDR3 length: 12 residues. Germline lookup yields CDR1 SGDLS and CDR2 YYNGEE. The CDR3 sequence: CASSVAEAEQFF. The DNA of the CDR3 is TGTGCCAGCAGCGTAGCCGAAGCTGAGCAGTTCTTC. Combining the CDR3 with reference TRBV9 and TRBJ2-1 gives the whole variable domain DSGVTQTPKHLITATGQRVTLRCSPRSGDLSVYWYQQSLDQGLQFLIQYYNGEERAKGNILERFSAQQFPDLHSELNLSSLELGDSALYFCASSVAEAEQFFGPGTRLTVL.

This chain links TRBV7-9 with TRBJ2-2; 7 nucleotides line up with TRBD2. The trim removed 5 bases at V and 1 base at J, leaving 7 bases unmatched. This CDR3 is 16 amino acids long. The germline V gene encodes CDR1 SEHNR and CDR2 FQNEAQ (reference sequence). For the CDR3, the DNA is TGTGCCAGCAGCCCCGAGATAGCGGGGAACACCGGGGAGCTGTTTTTT. It yields the protein CASSPEIAGNTGELFF.

The rearrangement links TRBV28 to TRBJ2-5; 7 bases are shared with TRBD1. The germline V gene has CDR1 MDHEN and CDR2 SYDVKM. Unmatched junction bases numbered 0, after V lost 3 bases and J lost 2 bases. The CDR3 extends over 13 amino acids. The CDR3 DNA is TGTGCCAGCAGTTTCAGGGGGCAAGAGACCCAGTACTTC. Its protein product is CASSFRGQETQYF.

The chain carries TRBV6-4 and TRBJ1-2, with 11 bases lining up with TRBD1. CDR1 is MRHNA, CDR2 SNTAGT, per germline. The CDR3 has 14 amino acids. With 4 bases clipped from V and 7 bases from J, the junction kept 5 bases outside the gene matches. The CDR3 reads CASSVGQGAGGYTF. The CDR3 DNA is TGTGCCAGCAGTGTTGGACAGGGGGCGGGTGGCTACACCTTC.

There are a few counts of this clone. The V gene is TRBV7-2, the J gene TRBJ1-2; 10 nucleotides match TRBD1. This CDR3 spans 15 amino acids. Germline lookup yields CDR1 SGHTA and CDR2 FQGNSA. Trimming cost V 0 bases and J 4 bases; bases outside gene matches: 2. The CDR3 loop reads CASSLARTGGYGYTF. CDR3 sequence (DNA): TGTGCCAGCAGCTTAGCGAGGACAGGGGGCTATGGCTACACCTTC. The whole variable domain, remainder taken from reference TRBV7-2 and TRBJ1-2, is GAGVSQSPSNKVTEKGKDVELRCDPISGHTALYWYRQSLGQGLEFLIYFQGNSAPDKSGLPSDRFSAERTGGSVSTLTIQRTQQEDSAVYLCASSLARTGGYGYTFGSGTRLTVV.

This chain links TRBV20-1 with TRBJ1-1, with 8 bases lining up with TRBD1. CDR1 and CDR2 (germline): DFQATT, SNEGSKA (reference sequence). CDR3 size: 11 residues. V lost 6 bases and J lost 6; bases outside the gene matches: 3. The CDR3 sequence is CSATTGAEAFF. The DNA for the CDR3 is TGCAGTGCAACGACAGGGGCTGAAGCTTTCTTT.

This clone showed up just once. The chain is built from TRBV5-1 and TRBJ2-4; D may be TRBD2 (5 bases). The CDR3 contains 15 residues. Trimming left V 5 bases short and J 0 bases short, with 12 bases between. CDR1 and CDR2 from the germline V gene are SGHRS and YFSETQ. The CDR3 spells CASSWGALAKNIQYF. DNA for the CDR3: TGCGCCAGCAGTTGGGGAGCATTAGCCAAAAACATTCAGTACTTC. The entire variable domain, with the rest obtained from reference TRBV5-1 and TRBJ2-4, is as follows: KAGVTQTPRYLIKTRGQQVTLSCSPISGHRSVSWYQQTPGQGLQFLFEYFSETQRNKGNFPGRFSGRQFSNSRSEMNVSTLELGDSALYLCASSWGALAKNIQYFGAGTRLSVL.

This clone has just one count. The chain employs TRBV5-4 and TRBJ2-4; 12 bases agree with TRBD2. J lost 1 base, V lost 2 bases, and 1 base had no gene match. The CDR3 runs 16 residues. Germline V gene lookup returns CDR1 SGHNT and CDR2 YYREEE (reference sequence). In nucleotides, the CDR3 is TGTGCCAGCAGCTTTACTAGCGGGGGGGCCAAAAACATTCAGTACTTC. This encodes CASSFTSGGAKNIQYF.

The rearrangement uses TRBV5-1 and TRBJ1-5; the match to TRBD1 covers 9 bases. CDR1 is SGHRS and CDR2 is YFSETQ in the germline V gene. The V segment lost 3 bases and the J segment 6 bases; nucleotides outside the gene matches: 10. This CDR3 has 16 residues. CDR3 coding DNA: TGCGCCAGCAGCTACGCCGGGACAGGGTCAGGTCAGCCCCAGCATTTT. Amino acids: CASSYAGTGSGQPQHF.

This rearrangement joins TRBV2 to TRBJ2-7; tentative D call: TRBD2 (6 bases). The CDR3 sequence is 15 residues long. CDR1 SNHLY and CDR2 FYNNEI come from the germline V gene. V was clipped by 4 bases and J by 0 bases, with 13 bases between them. CDR3 protein: CASSVGGARSYEQYV. CDR3 DNA sequence: TGTGCCAGCAGTGTGGGCGGGGCTCGCTCCTACGAGCAGTACGTC.

The chain combines TRBV5-6 with TRBJ1-6, with D unresolved. V lost 1 base and J 8 bases, leaving 13 bases between the germline ends. The CDR3 spans 15 residues. Looked up from germline, CDR1 is SGHDT and CDR2 is YYEEEE. CDR3 sequence: CASSLSYPRDSPLHF. The CDR3 DNA is TGTGCCAGCAGCTTGTCCTACCCGAGGGATTCACCCCTCCACTTT.

The chain joins TRBV19 to TRBJ2-1, with D unclear. Germline CDR1 LNHDA, CDR2 SQIVND (reference sequence). CDR3 length equals 11 residues. V lost 2 bases and J lost 8, with 4 bases in between. For the CDR3, the DNA is TGTGCCAGTAGTATATCGGATGAGCAGTTCTTC. Its protein is CASSISDEQFF.